This T cell receptor beta chain was profiled in a study of control samples from healthy donors and cancer patients. Here immunoSEQ multiplex PCR was the method, and the copy in TCRdb shows in-frame clones only, minus some. Of some 70,000 clones listed, more than 80% are singletons. The CDR3 length is 14 residues. Germline V gene sequence: CDR1 MNHNY, CDR2 SVGAGI (reference sequence). V shed 6 bases and J shed 6 bases, with 15 bases lying between them. The sequencing input was blood. The origin of this receptor is a man aged 60 to 75 in good health. The chain combines TRBV6-6 with TRBJ2-1, with D possibly matching TRBD2 (6 bases). The CDR3 region has the DNA TGTGCCAGCAGGCCCCCCGGGACTGGCAATGAGCAGTTCTTC. It yields the protein CASRPPGTGNEQFF.